This TCR beta chain was observed in a study of regulatory T cells in long-lasting Graves disease. Whole-study results and caveats: Persistent disease samples used TRBV28, TRBJ1-2 and TRBJ2-5 preferentially.

Documented time point: newly diagnosed GD, antithyroid drugs for less than 3 months. The TCR library was made from RNA that had been extracted from PBMCs in TRIzol. The TCR beta library used iRepertoire HTBI primers with Arm-PCR amplification of CDR3. A single record per CDR3 protein comes from TCRdb applying MiXCR to the multiplex PCR reads. Of 350,000 to 400,000 distinct CDR3 sequences detected, around 15% appear once; the ten largest clones hold 20%. Trimming cost V 4 bases and J 4 bases; bases outside gene matches: 5. Germline lookup yields CDR1 SGHDN and CDR2 FVKESK. The CDR3 covers 14 residues. This clonotype appeared a few times. Its specificity is not known. The sample was also reused in another study, on T cells in Graves' hyperthyroidism and ophthalmopathy. According to that study: The HTBI set primed first-round TCR CDR3 RT-PCR.

The receptor's source is a woman aged 18-29 years with Graves disease. This rearrangement joins TRBV14 to TRBJ2-5; 8 bases are shared with TRBD1. Sequencing used peripheral blood mononuclear cells (PBMCs), obtained at new diagnosis, from a patient treated with antithyroid drugs. The CDR3 loop reads CASSLTGDGETQYF. As DNA, the CDR3 is TGTGCCAGCAGCCTGACAGGGGATGGAGAGACCCAGTACTTC.